Described below is a single T cell receptor beta chain sequence and its context. Its antigen is unknown. The CDR3 sequence is 15 residues long. The trim removed 5 bases at V and 5 bases at J, leaving 8 bases unmatched. Germline CDR1 LNHDA, CDR2 SQIVND (reference sequence). TCRdb's copy holds only in-frame clones and misses some; the assay was immunoSEQ multiplex PCR. The sample gives about 85,000 clones, over 75% of which show up once; about 3% is in the top ten. Collection occurred without any documented infections or immune events in donors. The source of the sample is a study of identifying expanded T cells in peripheral blood. General study results and limits: Technical replicates showed approximately 1.2 changed clones; two weeks 15 to 20; four weeks 19.

This TCR came from a person between 18 and 70 years old in good health. The rearrangement uses TRBV19 and TRBJ1-5; 8 bases line up with TRBD1. The source material was blood. The CDR3 nucleotides read TGTGCCAGTAGTGGGCCGCAGGGGGCCTATCAGCCCCAGCATTTT. Its protein is CASSGPQGAYQPQHF.